These 8 T cell receptor beta chains were all obtained from the same sample, sequenced in a study of CD8 T cells in Susac syndrome. The authors reverse transcribed about 0.45 to 1 ug RNA with random hexamers. From the immunoSEQ multiplex PCR reads, TCRdb called clonotypes with MiXCR, one entry per CDR3 protein. The sample comprises about 130,000 distinct CDR3 sequences, about 95% of which are singletons, and roughly 0.11% rests with the top ten. Sequencing input: CD4+ T cells from PBMCs. These receptors came from a human donor in good health.

The V gene is TRBV27, the J gene TRBJ1-2; tentatively, D is TRBD1 (5 bases). CDR3 length: 13 amino acids. The V gene lost 8 bases and the J gene lost 8 bases, with 18 bases spanning the gap. CDR1 and CDR2 (germline): MNHEY, SMNVEV (reference sequence). The CDR3 nucleotides read TGTGCCAGCCGACAGCACGGGAGCCCCGGCTACACCTTC. This gives the protein CASRQHGSPGYTF.

This rearrangement joins TRBV18 to TRBJ2-3, with 11 bases that match TRBD2. Trimming took 4 bases from V and 2 from J; bases not matched to a gene: 8. This CDR3 has 17 residues. Germline CDR1 KGHSH, CDR2 LQKENI. This CDR3 is CASSQQMTSGDTDTQYF. The CDR3, as DNA: TGTGCCAGCTCACAGCAGATGACTAGCGGGGACACAGATACGCAGTATTTT. Combining the CDR3 with reference TRBV18 and TRBJ2-3 gives the whole variable domain NAGVMQNPRHLVRRRGQEARLRCSPMKGHSHVYWYRQLPEEGLKFMVYLQKENIIDESGMPKERFSAEFPKEGPSILRIQQVVRGDSAAYFCASSQQMTSGDTDTQYFGPGTRLTVL.

The DNA of the CDR3 is TGTGCCAGCAGCTTAGGACAACAGCAGACCCAGTACTTC. This encodes CASSLGQQQTQYF. The V gene is TRBV7-2, the J gene TRBJ2-5; no clear D gene. Germline assignment: CDR1 SGHTA and CDR2 FQGNSA. The CDR3 consists of 13 residues. The V end was cut by 1 base, the J end by 6 bases, with 9 bases between.

The CDR3 spells CASSLLAGGPGSYNEQFF. The CDR3, as DNA: TGCGCCAGCAGCTTGCTAGCGGGAGGTCCCGGCTCCTACAATGAGCAGTTCTTC. The chain joins TRBV5-1 to TRBJ2-1; TRBD2 aligns across 11 bases. The germline gives CDR1 SGHRS, CDR2 YFSETQ. This CDR3 has 18 amino acids. Germline trimming cut 1 base from V and 0 bases from J; bases unmatched to any gene: 6.

The chain uses TRBV19 and TRBJ2-5; D might be TRBD2 (6 bases). CDR3 length: 15 amino acids. V lost 4 bases and J 1 base, leaving 13 bases between the germline ends. Germline V gene data show CDR1 as LNHDA and CDR2 as SQIVND (reference sequence). The CDR3 protein is CASSTTRGSQETQYF. CDR3 nucleotide sequence: TGTGCCAGTAGTACGACTAGAGGGTCCCAAGAGACCCAGTACTTC.

The chain uses TRBV2 and TRBJ2-7; D possibly matches TRBD1 or TRBD2 (5 bases each). CDR1 SNHLY and CDR2 FYNNEI come from the germline V gene. This CDR3 comprises 14 residues. The V and J ends lost 3 bases and 3 bases respectively, with 12 bases between them. As DNA, the CDR3 is TGTGCCAGCAGTGAGCAGGGTGAGGGCTACGAGCAGTACTTC. This sequence encodes CASSEQGEGYEQYF.

In regard to this clonotype: An end of the junction differs from the germline gene, which may be a read error. The V call is TRBV7-7, the J call TRBJ2-5, with D possibly TRBD2 on 5 matching bases. In germline, CDR1 is SSHAT, CDR2 FNYEAQ (reference sequence). CDR3 length: 15 amino acids. The CDR3 DNA sequence: TGTGCTAGCAGCCCCAACTTCGGCGGGCAAGAGACCCAGTACTTC. Its translation is CASSPNFGGQETQYF.

The V gene is TRBV29-1, the J gene TRBJ2-3, with 7 nucleotides matching TRBD1. This CDR3 has 13 residues. Germline lookup yields CDR1 SQVTM and CDR2 ANQGSEA. The V and J ends lost 6 bases and 0 bases, in that order; junction bases with no gene match: 3. CDR3 nucleotide sequence: TGCAGCGTAGGACAGGCGAGCACAGATACGCAGTATTTT. Residues: CSVGQASTDTQYF.